A selection of T cell receptor beta chains follows, all from one sample in a study of T-cell memory formation after mild COVID-19. TCRdb independently ran MiXCR on the 5' RACE reads; one entry per CDR3 protein. The repertoire consists of 560,000 or so distinct CDR3 sequences, with 15% to 20% occurring once and the leading ten covering roughly 7.7%. The sequenced sample was PBMCs or a T cell subset sorted from them (not recorded which). These receptors were obtained from an adult woman who had mild COVID-19 (a few samples of this study predate the infection). Cell type and time point are not known. CDR3s include the opening cysteine and the closing phenylalanine or tryptophan. D genes are given only for firm matches. The size of a clone is reported for some rows only, either as once, few or many, or as a class for expanded clones.

d_gene,v_gene,j_gene,len,abundance,CDR3aa,CDR3nt
NA,TRBV2,TRBJ2-7,14,few,CARGGRGHPYEQYF,TGTGCCAGAGGGGGGAGGGGACATCCCTACGAGCAGTACTTC
TRBD2,TRBV3-1,TRBJ2-1,16,many,CASSQGGGGPYNEQFF,TGTGCCAGCAGCCAAGGGGGCGGGGGGCCCTACAATGAGCAGTTCTTC
NA,TRBV5-1,TRBJ2-3,13,many,CASSPASPDTQYF,TGCGCCAGCAGCCCGGCTAGCCCAGATACGCAGTATTTT
TRBD1,TRBV5-1,TRBJ1-6,14,many,CASSNGTGNSPLHF,TGCGCCAGCAGCAACGGGACAGGGAATTCACCCCTCCACTTT
NA,TRBV6-5,TRBJ1-5,13,NA,CASSTHSNQPQHF,TGTGCCAGCAGCACCCATAGCAATCAGCCCCAGCATTTT
TRBD2,TRBV6-2/TRBV6-3,TRBJ2-7,17,NA,CASRSSSGGPNPYEQYF,TGTGCCAGCAGGTCCTCTAGCGGGGGGCCCAACCCCTACGAGCAGTACTTC
TRBD2,TRBV27,TRBJ2-7,17,NA,CASSTPRTSGSFYEQYF,TGTGCCAGCAGTACCCCCCGGACTAGCGGGAGTTTCTACGAGCAGTACTTC
TRBD2,TRBV27,TRBJ2-7,16,few,CASRSPGGRGFYEQYF,TGTGCCAGCAGATCCCCCGGCGGGAGAGGTTTTTACGAGCAGTACTTC
TRBD2,TRBV7-9,TRBJ2-1,17,NA,CASSSGLAGGRYNEQFF,TGTGCCAGCAGCTCGGGACTAGCGGGGGGGCGTTACAATGAGCAGTTCTTC
NA,TRBV24-1,TRBJ2-1,14,NA,CATSDHRWYNEQFF,TGTGCCACCAGTGACCATAGGTGGTACAATGAGCAGTTCTTC
NA,TRBV12-3/TRBV12-4,TRBJ2-7,16,NA,CASSSGSSGGVYEQYF,TGTGCCAGCAGTTCTGGTAGTTCAGGAGGAGTTTACGAGCAGTACTTC
NA,TRBV11-2,TRBJ2-3,14,few,CASSPPDSWDTQYF,TGTGCCAGCAGCCCACCAGACTCGTGGGATACGCAGTATTTT
TRBD1,TRBV29-1,TRBJ2-5,15,few,CSVFSGTGPQETQYF,TGCAGCGTTTTCTCCGGGACAGGGCCCCAAGAGACCCAGTACTTC
NA,TRBV7-9,TRBJ2-6,16,NA,CASSLLLGSGANVLTF,TGTGCCAGCAGCTTGTTGCTGGGCTCTGGGGCCAACGTCCTGACTTTC
TRBD2,TRBV29-1,TRBJ2-5,19,few,CSVEDPMGLAGNYQETQYF,TGCAGCGTTGAAGACCCCATGGGACTAGCGGGGAACTACCAAGAGACCCAGTACTTC
TRBD2,TRBV12-3/TRBV12-4,TRBJ2-7,14,few,CASSLGGGLSEQYF,TGTGCCAGCAGTTTAGGCGGGGGTCTGAGCGAGCAGTACTTC
NA,TRBV14,TRBJ2-2,14,NA,CASRRLVNTGELFF,TGTGCCAGCAGGAGACTAGTTAACACCGGGGAGCTGTTTTTT
NA,TRBV28,TRBJ1-2,13,NA,CASSSDSLGGYTF,TGTGCCAGCAGTTCTGACAGCCTCGGAGGCTACACCTTC
NA,TRBV6-5,TRBJ1-1,12,few,CVSRGRIFEAFF,TGTGTCAGCCGAGGCAGGATTTTCGAAGCTTTCTTT
NA,TRBV7-9,TRBJ2-7,20,once,CASSLKGEVALPSRRNEQYF,TGTGCCAGCAGCCTTAAAGGAGAGGTAGCGTTGCCCTCCCGGCGCAACGAGCAGTACTTC
TRBD1,TRBV12-3/TRBV12-4,TRBJ1-3,17,NA,CASSSTGTGGRGNTIYF,TGTGCCAGCAGTTCAACCGGGACAGGGGGCAGGGGAAACACCATATATTTT
NA,TRBV6-5,TRBJ2-1,13,few,CASRLQESNEQFF,TGTGCCAGCAGATTACAGGAAAGCAATGAGCAGTTCTTC
NA,TRBV3-1,TRBJ1-1,14,few,CASSQPAGSTEAFF,TGTGCCAGCAGCCAGCCGGCCGGGAGCACTGAAGCTTTCTTT
NA,TRBV12-3/TRBV12-4,TRBJ2-3,14,few,CASSRHLNTDTQYF,TGTGCCAGCAGTCGACACCTAAACACAGATACGCAGTATTTT
NA,TRBV7-9,TRBJ2-5,15,NA,CASSLPPGERETQYF,TGTGCCAGCAGCTTACCCCCAGGGGAAAGGGAGACCCAGTACTTC
TRBD1,TRBV24-1,TRBJ2-7,13,few,CATAGTGGYEQYF,TGTGCCACCGCCGGGACAGGGGGCTACGAGCAGTACTTC
NA,TRBV29-1,TRBJ2-7,12,few,CSVAAAAYEQYF,TGCAGCGTTGCGGCCGCAGCCTACGAGCAGTACTTC
NA,TRBV29-1,TRBJ1-2,13,NA,CSVVGAPLYGYTF,TGCAGCGTTGTGGGGGCACCACTCTATGGCTACACCTTC
NA,TRBV20-1,TRBJ1-3,11,many,CSAREGNTIYF,TGCAGTGCTAGGGAGGGAAACACCATATATTTT
NA,TRBV6-1,TRBJ1-2,15,few,CASSEASGGPYGYTF,TGTGCCAGCAGTGAAGCCTCGGGGGGCCCCTATGGCTACACCTTC
TRBD1,TRBV7-9,TRBJ1-1,16,NA,CASSLAPGQGHTEAFF,TGTGCCAGCAGCTTAGCGCCGGGACAGGGTCACACTGAAGCTTTCTTT
NA,TRBV5-1,TRBJ1-2,14,few,CASSLAAGDYGYTF,TGCGCCAGCAGCTTGGCGGCGGGGGACTATGGCTACACCTTC
TRBD2,TRBV20-1,TRBJ2-7,15,few,CSASGLAGGSYEQYF,TGCAGTGCTAGCGGACTAGCGGGAGGTTCCTACGAGCAGTACTTC
TRBD2,TRBV7-8,TRBJ2-3,22,NA,CASSVPEPHRGTYWGGADTQYF,TGTGCCAGCAGCGTACCGGAGCCGCACCGCGGGACTTACTGGGGGGGAGCAGATACGCAGTATTTT
TRBD2,TRBV24-1,TRBJ2-5,12,many,CATAGGAETQYF,TGTGCCACCGCCGGGGGGGCAGAGACCCAGTACTTC
TRBD1,TRBV20-1,TRBJ1-2,14,NA,CSARPTGLSYGYTF,TGCAGTGCTAGACCGACAGGGTTGAGCTATGGCTACACCTTC
TRBD1,TRBV20-1,TRBJ2-2,15,NA,CSARDPGQSTGELFF,TGCAGTGCTAGAGATCCGGGACAGTCCACCGGGGAGCTGTTTTTT
TRBD1,TRBV20-1,TRBJ2-1,12,few,CSAPDRVNEQFF,TGCAGTGCTCCCGACAGGGTAAATGAGCAGTTCTTC
TRBD2,TRBV2,TRBJ2-5,14,NA,CATTPTGGQETQYF,TGTGCCACCACCCCGACGGGAGGGCAAGAGACCCAGTACTTC
TRBD2,TRBV7-8,TRBJ2-2,17,NA,CASSRVAGGKLTGELFF,TGTGCCAGCAGCCGGGTAGCGGGGGGAAAACTCACCGGGGAGCTGTTTTTT
NA,TRBV29-1,TRBJ2-1,12,NA,CSVEPSRDEQFF,TGCAGCGTTGAACCGTCTCGTGATGAGCAGTTCTTC
TRBD1,TRBV10-3,TRBJ2-1,16,NA,CAISPLPGQGGNEQFF,TGTGCCATCAGCCCCCTACCGGGACAGGGAGGGAATGAGCAGTTCTTC
TRBD1,TRBV30,TRBJ2-7,15,few,CAWSENRGNSYEQYF,TGTGCCTGGAGTGAAAACAGGGGGAATTCCTACGAGCAGTACTTC
NA,TRBV5-8,TRBJ2-6,16,few,CASSIGLFSGANVLTF,TGTGCCAGCAGCATCGGACTGTTCTCTGGGGCCAACGTCCTGACTTTC
NA,TRBV19,TRBJ1-2,15,NA,CASSAPGRSNYGYTF,TGTGCCAGTAGCGCCCCGGGACGGAGTAACTATGGCTACACCTTC
NA,TRBV19,TRBJ1-1,14,NA,CASSIGAGNTEAFF,TGTGCCAGTAGTATTGGAGCGGGGAACACTGAAGCTTTCTTT
TRBD1,TRBV30,TRBJ1-2,18,few,CATKGAGEIIAPFYGYTF,TGTGCCACAAAGGGGGCAGGGGAAATTATCGCCCCCTTTTATGGCTACACCTTC
TRBD2,TRBV3-1,TRBJ2-5,18,NA,CASSQDLNGGAGEETQYF,TGTGCCAGCAGCCAAGATTTAAACGGGGGGGCCGGGGAAGAGACCCAGTACTTC
TRBD2,TRBV10-3,TRBJ2-5,15,few,CAITKGSGIQETQYF,TGTGCCATCACAAAGGGGAGCGGGATCCAAGAGACCCAGTACTTC
TRBD2,TRBV4-3,TRBJ2-2,17,NA,CASSQGLREGQDGELFF,TGCGCCAGCAGCCAAGGTCTGAGGGAGGGCCAGGACGGGGAGCTGTTTTTT